The rows below give T cell receptor beta chains drawn from one sample of a study of CD8+ T cells in alopecia areata. The method was immunoSEQ multiplex PCR; TCRdb's version includes in-frame clones alone and lacks a portion of them. The sample lists 200,000 to 250,000 clones; 50% to 65% were seen once. The source was CD4+ T cells sorted from blood, collected at week 0. The source of these receptors is a human donor with alopecia areata. Both conserved end residues are part of each CDR3. D genes are given only for firm matches. Clone size is not always given. Where it is, it says once, few, many or a class for expanded clones.

>TRBJ2-1|TRBV7-8|-|-
CASSSQYYNEQFF
TGTGCCAGCAGCTCACAATACTACAATGAGCAGTTCTTC
>TRBJ2-3|TRBV29-1|few|-
CSVETGLSTDTQYF
TGCAGCGTTGAGACTGGGTTGTCCACAGATACGCAGTATTTT
>TRBJ2-3|TRBV28|-|TRBD2
CASEAGGTDTQYF
TGTGCCAGCGAGGCGGGGGGCACAGATACGCAGTATTTT
>TRBJ1-5|TRBV6-6|-|-
CASSRLKPDQPQHF
TGTGCCAGCAGTCGTCTTAAACCCGATCAGCCCCAGCATTTT
>TRBJ2-3|TRBV5-1|few|TRBD2
CASSSGASGTTDTQYF
TGCGCCAGCAGCTCAGGGGCTAGCGGGACCACAGATACGCAGTATTTT
>TRBJ1-6|TRBV27|-|-
CASSLNRYDNSPLHF
TGTGCCAGCAGTTTAAATCGTTACGATAATTCACCCCTCCACTTT
>TRBJ2-3|TRBV18|few|-
CASSPYRGTDTQYF
TGTGCCAGCTCACCCTACAGGGGCACAGATACGCAGTATTTT
>TRBJ1-5|TRBV25-1|once|-
CASSNFNQPQHF
TGTGCCAGCAGTAACTTCAATCAGCCCCAGCATTTT
>TRBJ1-5|TRBV11-2|few|-
CASSLGPGDPSNQPQHF
TGTGCCAGCAGCTTAGGTCCGGGGGACCCTAGCAATCAGCCCCAGCATTTT
>TRBJ1-1|TRBV2|-|-
CARRDLQRDTEAFF
TGTGCCAGGAGGGATCTCCAGAGGGACACTGAAGCTTTCTTT
>TRBJ2-3|TRBV27|-|TRBD1
CASSFWTGGTDTQYF
TGTGCCAGCAGTTTTTGGACAGGGGGTACAGATACGCAGTATTTT
>TRBJ1-5|TRBV30|-|-
CACQTGTDWGNSNQPQHF
TGTGCCTGTCAGACCGGGACCGACTGGGGGAATAGCAATCAGCCCCAGCATTTT
>TRBJ2-6|TRBV25-1|-|-
CASEPGQGLSAGANVLTF
TGTGCCAGCGAGCCGGGGCAGGGGTTGTCTGCGGGGGCCAACGTCCTGACTTTC
>TRBJ2-2|TRBV2|few|-
CASIQQGNTGELFF
TGTGCCAGCATCCAGCAGGGGAACACCGGGGAGCTGTTTTTT
>TRBJ1-1|TRBV2|-|-
CASRGDGRNTEAFF
TGTGCCAGCAGAGGAGACGGGAGGAACACTGAAGCTTTCTTT
>TRBJ1-1|TRBV10-2|-|TRBD1
CASGRQGGSGEAFF
TGCGCCAGCGGGAGACAGGGGGGAAGCGGTGAAGCTTTCTTT
>TRBJ2-3|TRBV30|-|-
CAWSLGGRTDTQYF
TGTGCCTGGAGTTTAGGGGGGCGCACAGATACGCAGTATTTT
>TRBJ2-2|TRBV29-1|-|TRBD1
CSAGDRVDTGELFF
TGCAGCGCAGGGGACAGGGTAGACACCGGGGAGCTGTTTTTT
>TRBJ2-7|TRBV6-5|-|TRBD1
CASSYNRDRGEQYF
TGTGCCAGCAGTTACAATCGGGACAGGGGCGAGCAGTACTTC
>TRBJ1-2|TRBV6-5|-|-
CASRPPTGSGGYTF
TGTGCCAGCAGACCTCCTACAGGGAGTGGTGGCTACACCTTC
>TRBJ1-6|TRBV9|few|-
CASSVEGNNSPLHF
TGTGCCAGCAGCGTAGAAGGAAATAATTCACCCCTCCACTTT
>TRBJ2-3|TRBV30|-|TRBD2
CAWSRAGGRTDTQYF
TGTGCCTGGAGTAGGGCGGGGGGGCGCACAGATACGCAGTATTTT
>TRBJ2-4|TRBV7-8|few|-
CASSLERVLAKNIQYF
TGTGCCAGCAGCTTAGAGAGAGTCCTAGCCAAAAACATTCAGTACTTC
>TRBJ2-3|TRBV29-1|few|TRBD2
CSVSRRTSGTRFWGTDTQYF
TGCAGCGTTTCGAGGAGGACTAGCGGGACGAGGTTCTGGGGCACAGATACGCAGTATTTT
>TRBJ1-2|TRBV6-6|-|-
CASSVRKGIYGYTF
TGTGCCAGCAGTGTGCGTAAGGGGATCTATGGCTACACCTTC
>TRBJ1-2|TRBV28|-|-
CASRGDRGYGYTF
TGTGCCAGCAGAGGGGACCGAGGGTATGGCTACACCTTC
>TRBJ2-2|TRBV11-2|-|-
CASSLGRPRAGELFF
TGTGCCAGCAGCTTAGGCAGGCCACGGGCCGGGGAGCTGTTTTTT
>TRBJ2-1|TRBV27|few|TRBD1
CATLARAGQGMDNEQFF
TGTGCCACCCTCGCCCGGGCAGGACAGGGAATGGACAATGAGCAGTTCTTC
>TRBJ1-4|TRBV25-1|-|-
CASSEFPREKLFF
TGTGCCAGCAGTGAATTTCCGCGGGAAAAACTGTTTTTT
>TRBJ2-7|TRBV6-5|-|TRBD2
CASTSGSSYEQYF
TGTGCCAGCACTAGCGGGTCTTCCTACGAGCAGTACTTC
>TRBJ1-1|TRBV5-1|-|-
CASSLIRGEAFF
TGCGCCAGCAGCTTGATCAGGGGTGAAGCTTTCTTT
>TRBJ2-7|TRBV6-1|-|-
CASSATGTYEQYF
TGTGCCAGCAGTGCCACCGGTACCTACGAGCAGTACTTC
>TRBJ2-5|TRBV29-1|-|-
CSVEWPLLQTQYF
TGCAGCGTTGAGTGGCCCCTGCTACAGACCCAGTACTTC
>TRBJ2-7|TRBV6-5|-|TRBD1
CASSRGDRKLYEQYF
TGTGCCAGCAGCCGCGGGGACAGGAAACTTTACGAGCAGTACTTC
>TRBJ2-1|TRBV7-3|-|-
CASSLTRDSPTEQFF
TGTGCCAGCAGCTTAACGCGGGACAGCCCTACCGAGCAGTTCTTC
>TRBJ2-7|TRBV11-2|many|TRBD1
CASSTDRGREQYF
TGTGCCAGCAGCACTGACAGGGGAAGAGAGCAGTACTTC
>TRBJ2-1|TRBV11-2|-|-
CASSLASVRHNEQFF
TGTGCCAGCAGCTTAGCCTCAGTGCGGCACAATGAGCAGTTCTTC
>TRBJ2-7|TRBV7-6|-|-
CASSPAGAAGNEQYF
TGTGCCAGCAGCCCCGCCGGGGCGGCGGGGAACGAGCAGTACTTC
>TRBJ2-7|TRBV14|-|-
CASSQARGAGGRKYF
TGTGCCAGCAGCCAAGCACGGGGGGCCGGGGGAAGAAAGTACTTC
>TRBJ1-1|TRBV5-8|few|TRBD1
CASSWRTGLNTEAFF
TGTGCCAGCAGCTGGAGGACAGGGTTGAACACTGAAGCTTTCTTT
>TRBJ2-1|TRBV7-8|-|TRBD2
CASSARRTRSPEQFF
TGTGCCAGCAGCGCCCGTCGGACTAGGTCGCCTGAGCAGTTCTTC
>TRBJ1-1|TRBV6-1|-|-
CASSELAGTEAFF
TGTGCCAGCAGTGAACTGGCAGGCACTGAAGCTTTCTTT
>TRBJ2-3|TRBV6-1|-|TRBD2
CASRLAGGPNTQYF
TGTGCCAGCAGACTAGCGGGAGGGCCTAATACGCAGTATTTT
>TRBJ1-2|TRBV5-6|-|TRBD1
CASSWDRDSNYGYTF
TGTGCCAGCAGCTGGGACAGAGACTCTAACTATGGCTACACCTTC
>TRBJ2-4|TRBV29-1|-|-
CSVEPVENIQYF
TGCAGCGTCGAGCCGGTTGAAAACATTCAGTACTTC
>TRBJ1-6|TRBV18|few|TRBD1
CASSPQGQQTPLHF
TGTGCCAGCTCACCACAGGGACAGCAAACACCCCTCCACTTT
>TRBJ1-4|TRBV27|-|-
CASSTQETNEKLFF
TGTGCCAGCAGTACACAGGAAACTAATGAAAAACTGTTTTTT
>TRBJ2-7|TRBV12-5|few|-
CASAAVPSYEQYF
TGTGCTAGTGCGGCGGTTCCCTCCTACGAGCAGTACTTC
>TRBJ2-4|TRBV29-1|-|-
CSGFLGSGNIQYF
TGCAGCGGGTTTTTAGGGTCCGGGAACATTCAGTACTTC
>TRBJ2-3|TRBV5-1|-|-
CASSLGLPTDTQYF
TGCGCCAGCAGCTTGGGGCTGCCCACAGATACGCAGTATTTT
>TRBJ1-4|TRBV2|-|TRBD1
CASRIGQGHNEKLFF
TGTGCCAGCAGGATCGGACAGGGACATAATGAAAAACTGTTTTTT
>TRBJ1-1|TRBV29-1|-|-
CSVVRPLNTEAFF
TGCAGCGTTGTGCGCCCGCTGAACACTGAAGCTTTCTTT
>TRBJ2-1|TRBV4-1|few|-
CASSQAPVEQFF
TGCGCCAGCAGCCAAGCGCCCGTTGAGCAGTTCTTC